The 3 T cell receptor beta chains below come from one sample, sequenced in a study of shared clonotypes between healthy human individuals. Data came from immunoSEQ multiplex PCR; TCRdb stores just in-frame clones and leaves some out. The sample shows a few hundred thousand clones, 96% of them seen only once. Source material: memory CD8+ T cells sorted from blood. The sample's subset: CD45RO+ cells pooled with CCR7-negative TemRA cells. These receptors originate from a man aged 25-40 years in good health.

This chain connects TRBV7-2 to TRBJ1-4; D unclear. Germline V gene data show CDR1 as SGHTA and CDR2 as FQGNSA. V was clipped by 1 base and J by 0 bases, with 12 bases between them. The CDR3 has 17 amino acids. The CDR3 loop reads CASSLETYRATNEKLFF. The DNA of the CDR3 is TGTGCCAGCAGCTTAGAAACTTACCGTGCAACTAATGAAAAACTGTTTTTT. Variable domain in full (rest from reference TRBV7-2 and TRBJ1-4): GAGVSQSPSNKVTEKGKDVELRCDPISGHTALYWYRQSLGQGLEFLIYFQGNSAPDKSGLPSDRFSAERTGGSVSTLTIQRTQQEDSAVYLCASSLETYRATNEKLFFGSGTQLSVL.

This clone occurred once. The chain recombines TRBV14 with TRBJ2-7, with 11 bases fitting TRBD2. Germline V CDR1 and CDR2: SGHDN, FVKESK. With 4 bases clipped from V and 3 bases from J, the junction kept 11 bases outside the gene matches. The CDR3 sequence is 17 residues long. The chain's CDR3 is CASSRQQGGLADYEQYF. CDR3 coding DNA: TGTGCCAGCAGCCGACAGCAGGGGGGACTAGCGGACTACGAGCAGTACTTC.

Written as DNA, the CDR3 is TGTGCCAGCAGCTTAGTCGCTAGCGGGAGGGTCTACGAGCAGTACTTC. Its protein product is CASSLVASGRVYEQYF. V and J are TRBV7-6 and TRBJ2-5, with 12 bases that match TRBD2. With the DNA end fitting TRBJ2-7 better, the J assignment may be wrong. In germline, CDR1 is SGHVS, CDR2 FNYEAQ. The CDR3 runs to 16 residues.